The 14 T cell receptor beta chains given below trace back to one sample, sequenced in a study of early T cells in non-severe SARS-CoV-2 infection. TCRdb recomputed calls from the 5' RACE reads with MiXCR, one row per CDR3 protein. The sample carries roughly 88,000 distinct CDR3 sequences, 13% to 15% recorded once. The source material was whole blood. These receptors were taken from an adult who was a healthcare worker with PCR-confirmed SARS-CoV-2 infection or an uninfected control (not recorded which).

Only a few counts were recorded for this clonotype. V and J are TRBV2 and TRBJ1-5; D is undetermined. The length of the CDR3 is 16 residues. The V and J ends lost 6 bases and 0 bases respectively, with 15 bases between them. Germline lookup yields CDR1 SNHLY and CDR2 FYNNEI. CDR3 DNA sequence: TGTGCCAGCAGCGAGGCACACAGTTATAGCAATCAGCCCCAGCATTTT. Translating gives CASSEAHSYSNQPQHF.

The genes are TRBV10-3 and TRBJ2-7, with 8 positions matching TRBD2. There are 15 residues in the CDR3. The ends lost 3 bases at V and 3 bases at J; junction bases unmatched: 7. Per germline, CDR1 ENHRY and CDR2 SYGVKD. CDR3 region: CAISDPSGGLYEQYF. CDR3 nucleotide sequence: TGTGCCATCAGTGATCCGAGCGGGGGCCTCTACGAGCAGTACTTC.

The sample holds a few counts of this clonotype. This CDR3 is CASTPTGNTIYF. CDR3 DNA: TGTGCCAGCACCCCAACGGGAAACACCATATATTTT. The chain recombines TRBV12-3 or TRBV12-4 with TRBJ1-3; D unresolved. This CDR3 has 12 residues. V shed 7 bases and J shed 4 bases, with 8 bases lying between them.

The genes are TRBV7-9 and TRBJ1-1; 9 bases map to TRBD1. This CDR3 region has 16 residues. Germline V lookup: CDR1 SEHNR, CDR2 FQNEAQ (reference sequence). Unmatched junction bases numbered 9, after V lost 2 bases and J lost 5 bases. The CDR3, as DNA: TGTGCCAGCAGCTTATCCCCCGGGACAGGGAGTACTGAAGCTTTCTTT. Amino acids: CASSLSPGTGSTEAFF.

The rearrangement links TRBV6-4 to TRBJ2-6; no clear D. The CDR3 runs to 19 residues. V lost 5 bases to trimming and J lost 0 bases, with 20 bases between them. CDR1 is MRHNA and CDR2 is SNTAGT in the germline V gene. The CDR3 reads CASSPTLDGPTSGANVLTF. As DNA, the CDR3 is TGTGCCAGCAGTCCGACCCTGGACGGACCGACCTCTGGGGCCAACGTCCTGACTTTC.

This clonotype appeared a few times. The CDR3 here is CASNGDEQFF. CDR3 in DNA: TGTGCCAGCAATGGGGATGAGCAGTTCTTC. The chain couples TRBV12-3 or TRBV12-4 to TRBJ2-1; D gene unclear. The CDR3 is 10 residues long. The V end was cut by 7 bases, the J end by 8 bases, with 6 bases between.

This clonotype has a handful of counts. This chain joins TRBV7-3 and TRBJ1-4; 9 bases are shared with TRBD1. Germline values: CDR1 SGHTA, CDR2 FQGTGA. The CDR3 totals 15 residues. V lost 2 bases and J lost 8; bases outside the gene matches: 6. Here the CDR3 reads CASSLAPGTGEKLFF. In DNA, the CDR3 is TGTGCCAGCAGCTTAGCCCCTGGGACAGGGGAAAAACTGTTTTTT.

V is TRBV11-2 and J is TRBJ2-3; D ambiguous. CDR1 is SGHAT, CDR2 FQNNGV, per germline. The CDR3 runs to 17 residues. With 2 bases removed from V and 5 bases from J, the gap between germline ends came to 20 bases. CDR3 nucleotides: TGTGCCAGCAGCTTACTTACCGGTGCAGGAAAGCGAGATACGCAGTATTTT. Protein: CASSLLTGAGKRDTQYF.

Only a few counts were recorded for this clonotype. The chain joins TRBV28 to TRBJ2-7; D remains ambiguous. Trimming stripped 5 bases from V and 3 bases from J, with 14 bases between. Germline V CDR1 and CDR2: MDHEN, SYDVKM. The CDR3 is made up of 14 amino acids. CDR3 sequence reads: CASSNFSQLYEQYF. CDR3 nucleotide sequence: TGTGCCAGCAGTAACTTTTCCCAGCTCTACGAGCAGTACTTC.

The CDR3 DNA reads as TGTGCCAGCAGGGGGACGGTTCTCTCTGGGGCCAACGTCCTGACTTTC. Amino acid sequence: CASRGTVLSGANVLTF. The V gene is TRBV6-1, the J gene TRBJ2-6; D possibly matches TRBD1 or TRBD2 (5 bases each). The V and J ends lost 6 bases and 0 bases respectively, with 12 bases between them. CDR3 length equals 16 residues. Per germline, CDR1 MNHNS and CDR2 SASEGT.

Only a few counts were recorded for this clonotype. The chain links TRBV20-1 to TRBJ2-4; D is possibly TRBD2 (5 bases). This CDR3 is 12 amino acids long. CDR1 and CDR2 from the germline V gene are DFQATT and SNEGSKA (reference sequence). The germline V and J ends were trimmed by 8 bases and 6 bases, with 14 bases remaining between them. CDR3 DNA sequence: TGCAGTCTCGCGGAGAGCGGAAACATTCAGTACTTC. Protein product: CSLAESGNIQYF.

V and J are TRBV27 and TRBJ2-7; perhaps TRBD2 as D (5 bases). Per germline, CDR1 MNHEY and CDR2 SMNVEV (reference sequence). Trimming stripped 6 bases from V and 2 bases from J, with 14 bases between. The CDR3 loop spans 14 amino acids. The DNA for the CDR3 is TGTGCCAGCAGCCACGAGGGTGATACCTACGAGCAGTACTTC. It encodes CASSHEGDTYEQYF.

The V and J genes are TRBV4-1 and TRBJ2-1; 8 bases are a match to TRBD1. After removal of 4 bases from V and 2 bases from J, the junction contained 4 bases not matched to a gene. CDR1 and CDR2 from the germline V gene are MGHRA and YSYEKL. CDR3 length: 15 amino acids. CDR3 nucleotide sequence: TGCGCCAGCAGCCGGGACAGGCGCGCCTACAATGAGCAGTTCTTC. Translation gives CASSRDRRAYNEQFF.

In its sample, this clonotype was seen many times. The V gene is TRBV29-1, the J gene TRBJ2-5; 7 nucleotides line up with TRBD1. Germline V gene data show CDR1 as SQVTM and CDR2 as ANQGSEA. The CDR3 contains 14 residues. V trimming: 5 bases; J trimming: 2 bases; junction bases outside the gene matches: 8. The CDR3 DNA sequence: TGCAGCGTTCGACCAGGGACAGCGCAAGAGACCCAGTACTTC. This sequence encodes CSVRPGTAQETQYF.